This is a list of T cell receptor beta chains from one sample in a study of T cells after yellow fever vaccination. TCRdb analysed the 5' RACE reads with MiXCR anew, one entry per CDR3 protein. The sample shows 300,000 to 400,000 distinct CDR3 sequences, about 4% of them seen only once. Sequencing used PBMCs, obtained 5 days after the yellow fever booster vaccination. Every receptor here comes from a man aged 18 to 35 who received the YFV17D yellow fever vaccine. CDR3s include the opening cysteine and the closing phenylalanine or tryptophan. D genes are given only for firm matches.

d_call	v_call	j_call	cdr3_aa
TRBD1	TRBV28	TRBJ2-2	CASSSGQGDTGELFF
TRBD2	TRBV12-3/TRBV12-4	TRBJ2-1	CASSRILGLAREQFF
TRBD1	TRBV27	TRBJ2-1	CASRQGTYNEQFF
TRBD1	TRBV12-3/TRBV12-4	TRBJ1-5	CASSFNRGQRQPQHF
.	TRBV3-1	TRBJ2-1	CASSQDYGRGPGFEQFF
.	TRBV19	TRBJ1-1	CASSISGNSNTEAFF
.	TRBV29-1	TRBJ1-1	CSVGGAGVMNTEAFF
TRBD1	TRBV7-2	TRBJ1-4	CASSFQGGSEKLFF
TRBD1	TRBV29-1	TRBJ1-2	CSAQKSGGRVGYTF
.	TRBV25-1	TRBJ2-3	CASSVPLGATHGQYF
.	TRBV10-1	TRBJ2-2	CASPLAQEETGELFF
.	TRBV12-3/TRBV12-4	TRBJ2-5	CASRPKGALQETQYF
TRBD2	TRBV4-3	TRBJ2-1	CASSHPGTSVGEQFF
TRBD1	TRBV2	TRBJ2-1	CASREDRGTYNEQFF
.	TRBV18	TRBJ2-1	CASSPNAVDNEQFF
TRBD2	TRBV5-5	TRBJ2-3	CASSLVPRGDDTQYF
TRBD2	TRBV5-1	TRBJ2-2	CASSLQAGGPGELFF
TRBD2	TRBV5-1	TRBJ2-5	CASSSVAGEETQYF
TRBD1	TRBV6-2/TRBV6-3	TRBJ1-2	CASSYSDRLYGYTF
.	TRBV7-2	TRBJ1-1	CASSRQRSNTEAFF
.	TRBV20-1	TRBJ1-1	CSAPLGDWRTNTEAFF
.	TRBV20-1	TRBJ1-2	CSARAIRGLSSHYGYTF
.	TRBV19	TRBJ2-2	CASSMGQYTGELFF
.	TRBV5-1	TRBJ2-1	CAGTLDNEQFF
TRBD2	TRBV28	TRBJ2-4	CASSLGGEIQYF
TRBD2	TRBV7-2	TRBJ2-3	CASSDPGGLDTQYF
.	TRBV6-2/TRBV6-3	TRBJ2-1	CASSWVTGPYNEQFF
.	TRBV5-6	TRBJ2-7	CASSKGHPIYEQYF
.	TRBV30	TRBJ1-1	CAWTGASSDEAFF
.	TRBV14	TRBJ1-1	CASSQATEAFF
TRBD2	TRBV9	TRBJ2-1	CASSSLPASGGQFF
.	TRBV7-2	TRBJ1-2	CASSLAPGPNYGYTF
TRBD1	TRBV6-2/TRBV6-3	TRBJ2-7	CASRHQPGQPTEQYF
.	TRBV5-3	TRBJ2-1	CARSLGPGGSSYNEQFF
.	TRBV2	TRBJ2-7	CASCITQASSYEQYF
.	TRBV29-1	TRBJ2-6	CSVHGGAGANVLTF
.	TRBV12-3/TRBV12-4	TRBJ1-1	CASSLRAYRAFF
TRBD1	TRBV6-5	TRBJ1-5	CASSLDRGGQPQHF